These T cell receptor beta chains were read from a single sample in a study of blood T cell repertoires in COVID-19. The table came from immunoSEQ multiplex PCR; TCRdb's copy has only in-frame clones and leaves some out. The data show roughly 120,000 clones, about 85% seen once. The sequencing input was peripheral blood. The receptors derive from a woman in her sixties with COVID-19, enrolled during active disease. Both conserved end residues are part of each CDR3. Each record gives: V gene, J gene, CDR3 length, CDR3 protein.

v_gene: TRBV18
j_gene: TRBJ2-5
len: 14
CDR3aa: CASSPRGSGETQYF

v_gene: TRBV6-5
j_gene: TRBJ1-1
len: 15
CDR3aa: CASKRGTGMNTEAFF

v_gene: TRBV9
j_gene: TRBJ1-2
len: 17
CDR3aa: CASSASRTAPNFYGYTF

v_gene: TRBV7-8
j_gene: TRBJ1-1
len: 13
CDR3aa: CASSLAQNTEAFF

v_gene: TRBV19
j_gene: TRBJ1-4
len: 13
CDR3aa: CASSMRINEKLFF

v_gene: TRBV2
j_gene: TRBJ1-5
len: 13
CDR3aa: CASSEWGPQPQHF

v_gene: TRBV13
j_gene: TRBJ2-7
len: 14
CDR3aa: CASTRRQTMHEQYF

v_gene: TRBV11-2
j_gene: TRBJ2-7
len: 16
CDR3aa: CASSLLTGTDSYEQYF

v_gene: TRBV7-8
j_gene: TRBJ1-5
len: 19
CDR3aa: CASTKAQGRLIISNQPQHF

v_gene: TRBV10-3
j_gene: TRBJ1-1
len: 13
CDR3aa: CAISPGMNTEAFF

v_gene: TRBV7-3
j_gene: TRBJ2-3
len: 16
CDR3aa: CASSSIGQAVGDTQYF

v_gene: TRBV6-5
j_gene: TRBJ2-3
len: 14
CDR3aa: CASSYSNGRDEQYF

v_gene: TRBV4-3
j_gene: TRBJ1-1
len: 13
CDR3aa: CASSLTGDTEAFF

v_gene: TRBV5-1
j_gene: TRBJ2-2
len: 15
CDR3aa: CASSPSGGYTGELFF

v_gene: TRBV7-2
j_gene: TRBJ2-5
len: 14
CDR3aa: CASSGLADQETQYF

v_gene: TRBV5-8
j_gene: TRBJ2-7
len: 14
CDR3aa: CASRMGQEFYEQYF

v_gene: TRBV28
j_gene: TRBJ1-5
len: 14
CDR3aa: CASSLGQGRQPQHF

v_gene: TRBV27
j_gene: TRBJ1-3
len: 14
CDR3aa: CASSRGDLGNTIYF

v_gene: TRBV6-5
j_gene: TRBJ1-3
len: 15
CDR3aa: CASTRNSISGNTIYF

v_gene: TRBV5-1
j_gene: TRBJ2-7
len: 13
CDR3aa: CASSWAGAYEQYF

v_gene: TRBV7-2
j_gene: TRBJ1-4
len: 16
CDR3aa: CASSSNAMIANEKLFF

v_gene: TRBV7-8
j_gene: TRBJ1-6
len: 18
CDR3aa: CASSTRQGASSYNSPLHF

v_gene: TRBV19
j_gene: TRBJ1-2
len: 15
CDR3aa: CASSDGTDDNYGYTF

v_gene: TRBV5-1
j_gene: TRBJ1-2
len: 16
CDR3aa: CASSLRVQATNYGYTF

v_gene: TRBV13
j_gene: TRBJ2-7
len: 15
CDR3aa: CASSWWGRESYEQYF

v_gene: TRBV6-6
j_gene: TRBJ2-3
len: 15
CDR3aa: CASRQALAGGDTQYF

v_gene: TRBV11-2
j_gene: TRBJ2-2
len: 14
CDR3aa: CASSLGQGTGELFF

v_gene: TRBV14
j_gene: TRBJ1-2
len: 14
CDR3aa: CASSQEVSAYSYTF